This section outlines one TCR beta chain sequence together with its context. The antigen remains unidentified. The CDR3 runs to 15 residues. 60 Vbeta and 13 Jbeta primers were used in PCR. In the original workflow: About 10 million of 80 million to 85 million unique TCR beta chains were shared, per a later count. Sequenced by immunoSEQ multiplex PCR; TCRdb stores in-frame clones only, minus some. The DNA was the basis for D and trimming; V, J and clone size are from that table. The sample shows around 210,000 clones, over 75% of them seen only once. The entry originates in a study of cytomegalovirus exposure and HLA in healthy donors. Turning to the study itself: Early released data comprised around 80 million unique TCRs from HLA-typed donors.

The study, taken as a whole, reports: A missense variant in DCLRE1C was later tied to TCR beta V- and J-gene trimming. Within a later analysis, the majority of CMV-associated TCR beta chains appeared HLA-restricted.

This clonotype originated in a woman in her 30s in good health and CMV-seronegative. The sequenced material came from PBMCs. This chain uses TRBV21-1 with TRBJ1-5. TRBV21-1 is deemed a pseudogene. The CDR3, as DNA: TGTGCCAGCACCCTAACGGGGGATGGCAATCAGCCCCAGCATTTT. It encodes CASTLTGDGNQPQHF.